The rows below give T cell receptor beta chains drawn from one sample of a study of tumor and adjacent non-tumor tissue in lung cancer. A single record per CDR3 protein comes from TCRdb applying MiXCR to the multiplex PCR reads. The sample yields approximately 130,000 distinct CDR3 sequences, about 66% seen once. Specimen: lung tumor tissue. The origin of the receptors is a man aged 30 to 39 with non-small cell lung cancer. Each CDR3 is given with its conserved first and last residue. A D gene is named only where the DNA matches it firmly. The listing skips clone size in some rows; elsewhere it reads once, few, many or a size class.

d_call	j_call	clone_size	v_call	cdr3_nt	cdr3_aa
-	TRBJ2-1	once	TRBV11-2	TGTGCTAGCAGCGCGGAACTAAGAGTGAACAATGAGCTGTTCTTC	CASSAELRVNNELFF
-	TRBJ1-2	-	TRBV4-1	TGCGCCAGCAGACAAGGCCGGGGGTACGGCTACACTTTC	CASRQGRGYGYTF
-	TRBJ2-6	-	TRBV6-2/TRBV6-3	TGTGTCAGCTGTTCGAGGAGCTCTGGGGCCAACGTCCTGACTTTC	CVSCSRSSGANVLTF
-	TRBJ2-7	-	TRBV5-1	TGCGCCAGCAGCCTCAACCGATACGAGCAGTACTTC	CASSLNRYEQYF
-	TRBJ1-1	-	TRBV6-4	TGTGCCACCCGGAGGGACCAACTGAACACTGAAGCTTTCTTT	CATRRDQLNTEAFF
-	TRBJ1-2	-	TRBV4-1	TGCGCCATGAGCCACGGCAGGGATTCGTTCGGCTATGGCTACACCTTC	CAMSHGRDSFGYGYTF
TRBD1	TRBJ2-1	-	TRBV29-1	TGCGGCGTTGCATCACAGGGGGCGCGAAATGAGGAGTTCTTC	CGVASQGARNEEFF
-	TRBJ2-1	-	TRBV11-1	TGTGCAAGCAGAACCCACGGACCACTGTTCTTC	CASRTHGPLFF
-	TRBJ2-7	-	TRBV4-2	TGTGCCAGCAGCCTTGAGACTTCCGCCTACGAGCAGTACTTC	CASSLETSAYEQYF
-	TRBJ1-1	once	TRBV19	TGTGCCAGTAGTCTCGATTTGGAGAACACTGAAGCTTTCTTT	CASSLDLENTEAFF
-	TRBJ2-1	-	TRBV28	TGTGCCAGCAGTCCCCCCATAACGGAGAAGAGTTCCTACAATGAGCAGTTCTTC	CASSPPITEKSSYNEQFF